This T cell receptor (beta chain) was captured by sequencing in a study of blood T cell repertoires in COVID-19. Across the whole study: Researchers got acute and convalescent COVID-19 samples from the United States, Italy and Spain. PBMCs, B-cell-depleted T cells, or T cells were the source of the cDNA or gDNA that made up the material.

V dropped 5 bases and J dropped 1; count of bases not matched to a gene: 4. CDR1 is KGHSH, CDR2 LQKENI, per germline. This CDR3 is 15 amino acids long. Authors' methods: Amplification with reference gene primers provided the estimates of nucleated cell counts. Repertoires were generated with immunoSEQ multiplex PCR, while TCRdb's copy carries only in-frame clones and drops some. That table supplies the V and J calls and clone size; D and trimming were determined from the DNA. The sample has over 300,000 clones, 83% seen once. J is TRBJ2-3 and V is TRBV18, with 9 bases lining up with TRBD1. Sequenced sample: peripheral blood. The source is a woman aged 45 to 65 with acute or convalescent COVID-19. Here the CDR3 reads CASSWDREGTDTQYF. In DNA form, the CDR3 reads TGTGCCAGCTCATGGGACAGGGAGGGCACAGATACGCAGTATTTT.